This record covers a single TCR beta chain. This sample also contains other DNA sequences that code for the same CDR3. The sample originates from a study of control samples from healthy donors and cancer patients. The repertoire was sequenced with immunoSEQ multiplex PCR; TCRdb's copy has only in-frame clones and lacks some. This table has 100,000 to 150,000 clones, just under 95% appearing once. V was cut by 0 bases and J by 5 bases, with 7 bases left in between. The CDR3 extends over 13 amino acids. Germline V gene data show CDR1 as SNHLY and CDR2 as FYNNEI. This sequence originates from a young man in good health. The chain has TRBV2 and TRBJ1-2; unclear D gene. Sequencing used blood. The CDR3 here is CASSEAAGYGYTF. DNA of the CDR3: TGTGCCAGCAGTGAAGCGGCGGGATATGGCTACACCTTC.